This T cell receptor (beta chain) was recorded in a study of beta chain features in type 1 diabetes. Study in general: Age, gender, cell numbers and subset yield matched between patients and controls.

This clone has only a few counts. No antigen is known for it. Reverse transcribing all isolated RNA meant expressed TCRB transcripts were sequenced. TCRdb's table, derived via immunoSEQ multiplex PCR, lists solely in-frame clones and lacks some. The sample lists about 300,000 clones, 13% occurring once. General study results and limits: Moderately but significantly shorter TCRB CDR3s were found in Type 1 diabetes patients in all four CD4+ subsets. TCRB repertoires of naive, central memory and Treg cells appeared more similar among patients than among healthy donors.

The germline V gene encodes CDR1 SNHLY and CDR2 FYNNEI. V shed 5 bases and J 8 bases; nucleotides not matched to a gene: 17. CDR3 length equals 19 residues. The V and J genes are TRBV2 and TRBJ2-1; TRBD2 matches at 14 bases. This sequence was found in a young woman with type 1 diabetes. What was sequenced was naive CD4+ T cells from blood. The CDR3 region is CASSHPGTSGRGGEHEQFF. CDR3 nucleotide sequence: TGTGCCAGCAGTCACCCCGGGACTAGCGGGAGAGGGGGGGAGCATGAGCAGTTCTTC.